This T cell receptor (beta chain) was profiled in a study of T cells in Graves' hyperthyroidism and ophthalmopathy. The V end lost 0 bases, the J end lost 4 bases, and 16 bases lay between the germline ends. This CDR3 has 16 residues. Germline V lookup: CDR1 SGHDT, CDR2 YYEEEE. Template material for amplifying TCR beta CDR3 regions consisted of RNA transcripts. Primed by the HTBI set, a first-round RT-PCR was run on the TCR CDR3. TCRdb re-analysed the multiplex PCR reads in MiXCR, keeping a single row per CDR3 protein. Altogether 250,000 to 300,000 distinct CDR3 sequences are present, around 15% being singletons, with the ten largest covering 6.5% to 10%.

Sequencing was carried out using blood. This receptor was taken from a woman aged 40 to 50 with Graves' hyperthyroidism. This chain connects TRBV5-6 to TRBJ1-2; a possible D gene is TRBD1 (5 bases). Here the CDR3 DNA reads TGTGCCAGCAGCTTGGTGGGGCAGAACCTTGTCTATGGCTACACCTTC. It encodes CASSLVGQNLVYGYTF.